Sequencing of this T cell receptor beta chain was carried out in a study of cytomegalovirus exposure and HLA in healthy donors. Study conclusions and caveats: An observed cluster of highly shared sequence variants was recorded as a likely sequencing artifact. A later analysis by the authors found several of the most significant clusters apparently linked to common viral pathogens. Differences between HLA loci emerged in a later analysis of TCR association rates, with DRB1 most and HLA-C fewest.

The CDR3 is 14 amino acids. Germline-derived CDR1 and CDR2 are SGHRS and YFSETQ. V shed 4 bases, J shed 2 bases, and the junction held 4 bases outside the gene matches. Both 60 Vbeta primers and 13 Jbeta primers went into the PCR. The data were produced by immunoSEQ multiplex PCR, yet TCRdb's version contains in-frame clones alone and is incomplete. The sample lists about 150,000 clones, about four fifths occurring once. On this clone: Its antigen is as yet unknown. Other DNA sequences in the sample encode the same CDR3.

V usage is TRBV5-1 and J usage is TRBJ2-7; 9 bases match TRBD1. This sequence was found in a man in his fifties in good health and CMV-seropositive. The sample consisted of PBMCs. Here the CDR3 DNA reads TGCGCCAGCAGCCTGGGACAGGGACCCTACGAGCAGTACTTC. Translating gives CASSLGQGPYEQYF.